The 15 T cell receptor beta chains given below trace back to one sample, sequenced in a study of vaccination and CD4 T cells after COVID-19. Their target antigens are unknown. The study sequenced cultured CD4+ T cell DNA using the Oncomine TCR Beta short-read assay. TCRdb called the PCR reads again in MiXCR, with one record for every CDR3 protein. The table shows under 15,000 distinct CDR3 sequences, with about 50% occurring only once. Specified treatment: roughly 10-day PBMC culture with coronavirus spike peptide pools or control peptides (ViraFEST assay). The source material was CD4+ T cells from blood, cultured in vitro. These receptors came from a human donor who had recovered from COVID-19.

CDR3 amino acids: CASSQIQGPQHF. CDR3 DNA sequence: TGTGCCAGCAGCCAAATCCAAGGGCCCCAGCATTTT. The J gene is TRBJ1-5, the V gene TRBV12-3 or TRBV12-4, with no clear D. Deletions cut 6 bases from V and 9 bases from J, with 12 bases between. The CDR3 runs 12 residues.

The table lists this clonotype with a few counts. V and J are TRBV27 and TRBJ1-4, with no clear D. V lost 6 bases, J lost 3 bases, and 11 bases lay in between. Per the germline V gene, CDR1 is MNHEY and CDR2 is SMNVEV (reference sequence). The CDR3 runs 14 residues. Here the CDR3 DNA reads TGTGCCAGCAGCCGGAGTGCAGCTAATGAAAAACTGTTTTTT. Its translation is CASSRSAANEKLFF.

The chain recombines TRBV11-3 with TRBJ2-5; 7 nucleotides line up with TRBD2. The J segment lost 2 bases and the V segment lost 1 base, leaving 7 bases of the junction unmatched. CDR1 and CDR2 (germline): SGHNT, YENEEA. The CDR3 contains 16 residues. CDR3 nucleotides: TGTGCCAGCAGCTTAGTGGTGGGGGGGTTTCAAGAGACCCAGTACTTC. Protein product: CASSLVVGGFQETQYF.

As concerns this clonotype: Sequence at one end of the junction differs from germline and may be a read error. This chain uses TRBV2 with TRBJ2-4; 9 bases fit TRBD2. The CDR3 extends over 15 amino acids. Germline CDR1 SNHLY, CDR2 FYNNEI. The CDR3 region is CTSSGIAGVGNIQYF. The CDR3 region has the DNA TGTACCAGCAGTGGGATAGCGGGGGTGGGGAACATTCAGTACTTC.

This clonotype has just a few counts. CDR3 region: CASSPLKGAEGGYTF. The CDR3 DNA reads as TGTGCCAGCTCACCGCTGAAGGGGGCCGAGGGTGGCTACACCTTC. This sequence joins TRBV18 and TRBJ1-2; TRBD1 agrees at 7 bases. Germline-derived CDR1 and CDR2 are KGHSH and LQKENI. The trim removed 3 bases at V and 7 bases at J, leaving 11 bases unmatched. The CDR3 is made up of 15 amino acids.

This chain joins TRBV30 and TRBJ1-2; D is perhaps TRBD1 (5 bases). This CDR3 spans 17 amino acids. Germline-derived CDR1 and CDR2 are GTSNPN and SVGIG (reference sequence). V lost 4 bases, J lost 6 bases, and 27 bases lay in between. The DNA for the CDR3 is TGTGCCTGGACTACCACCCTTCGGGGGAGTAGCTCTAATGGCTACACCTTC. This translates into CAWTTTLRGSSSNGYTF. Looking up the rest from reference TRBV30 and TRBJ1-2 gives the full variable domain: SQTIHQWPATLVQPVGSPLSLECTVEGTSNPNLYWYRQAAGRGLQLLFYSVGIGQISSEVPQNLSASRPQDRQFILSSKKLLLSDSGFYLCAWTTTLRGSSSNGYTFGSGTRLTVV.

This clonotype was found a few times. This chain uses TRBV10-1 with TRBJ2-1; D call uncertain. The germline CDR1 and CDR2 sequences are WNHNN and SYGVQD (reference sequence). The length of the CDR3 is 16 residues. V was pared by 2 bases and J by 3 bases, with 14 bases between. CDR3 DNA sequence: TGCGCCAGCAGTGAGCAGACGTCAGAATTCTACAATGAGCAGTTCTTC. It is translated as CASSEQTSEFYNEQFF.

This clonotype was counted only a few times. The CDR3 sequence: CASSQVGGWVTGELFF. CDR3 sequence (DNA): TGCGCCAGCAGCCAAGTGGGGGGGTGGGTCACCGGGGAGCTGTTTTTT. This sequence joins TRBV4-1 and TRBJ2-2; 7 bases are shared with TRBD2. Trimming removed 1 base from V and 4 bases from J; junction bases left unmatched: 6. CDR3 length: 16 amino acids. CDR1 and CDR2 from the germline V gene are MGHRA and YSYEKL.

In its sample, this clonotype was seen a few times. The CDR3 coding sequence is TGCAGTGCTAGGGACCTGAGGAAGACCTACGAGCAGTACTTC. This encodes CSARDLRKTYEQYF. The chain combines TRBV20-1 with TRBJ2-7; D is uncertain. The CDR3 runs to 14 residues. Trimming cost V 3 bases and J 2 bases, with 14 bases left between them. From germline, CDR1 is DFQATT and CDR2 SNEGSKA (reference sequence).

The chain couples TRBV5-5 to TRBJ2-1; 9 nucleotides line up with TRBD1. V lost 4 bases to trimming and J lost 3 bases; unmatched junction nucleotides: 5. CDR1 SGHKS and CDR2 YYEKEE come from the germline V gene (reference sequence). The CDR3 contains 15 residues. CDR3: CASSLGQGLYNEQFF. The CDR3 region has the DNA TGTGCCAGCAGCCTAGGACAGGGGCTCTACAATGAGCAGTTCTTC.

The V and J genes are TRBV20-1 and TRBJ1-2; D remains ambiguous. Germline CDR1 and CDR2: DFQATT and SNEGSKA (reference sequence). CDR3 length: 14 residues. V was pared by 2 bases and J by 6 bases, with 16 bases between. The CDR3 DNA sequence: TGCAGTGCTAGACCCCCGGCCGGGATCCATGGCTACACCTTC. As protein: CSARPPAGIHGYTF.

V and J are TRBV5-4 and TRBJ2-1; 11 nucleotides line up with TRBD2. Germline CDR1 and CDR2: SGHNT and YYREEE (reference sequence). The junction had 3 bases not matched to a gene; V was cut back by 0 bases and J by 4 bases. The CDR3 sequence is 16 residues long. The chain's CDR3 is CASSLASGGYYNEQFF. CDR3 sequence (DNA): TGTGCCAGCAGCTTGGCTAGCGGGGGGTATTACAATGAGCAGTTCTTC.

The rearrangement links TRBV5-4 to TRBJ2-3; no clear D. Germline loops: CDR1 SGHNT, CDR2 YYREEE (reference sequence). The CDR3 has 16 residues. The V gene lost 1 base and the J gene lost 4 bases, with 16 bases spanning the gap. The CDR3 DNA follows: TGTGCCAGCAGCTTGTTACGAGTCAGTGGGGCAGATACGCAGTATTTT. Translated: CASSLLRVSGADTQYF.

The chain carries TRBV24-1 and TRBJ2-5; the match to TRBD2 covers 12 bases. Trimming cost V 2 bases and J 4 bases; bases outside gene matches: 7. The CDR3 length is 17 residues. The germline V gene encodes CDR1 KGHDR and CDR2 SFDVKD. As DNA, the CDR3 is TGTGCCACCAGTGATTCAAGGACTAGCGGGGCGCGAGAGACCCAGTACTTC. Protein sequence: CATSDSRTSGARETQYF.

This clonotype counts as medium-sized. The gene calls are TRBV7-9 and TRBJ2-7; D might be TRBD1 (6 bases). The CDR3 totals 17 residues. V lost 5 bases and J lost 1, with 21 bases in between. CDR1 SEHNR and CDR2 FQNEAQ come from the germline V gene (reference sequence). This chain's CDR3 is CASSPRTGTRKSYEQYF. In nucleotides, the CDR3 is TGTGCCAGCAGCCCTCGAACCGGGACAAGGAAATCCTACGAGCAGTACTTC. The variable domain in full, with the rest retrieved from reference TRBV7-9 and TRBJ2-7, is DTGVSQNPRHKITKRGQNVTFRCDPISEHNRLYWYRQTLGQGPEFLTYFQNEAQLEKSRLLSDRFSAERPKGSFSTLEIQRTEQGDSAMYLCASSPRTGTRKSYEQYFGPGTRLTVT.